This is a list of T cell receptor beta chains from one sample in a study of CDR3 diversity in severe acne. TCRdb re-analysed the PCR reads in MiXCR, keeping a single row per CDR3 protein. The sample lists about 86,000 distinct CDR3 sequences, around 53% occurring once. Sequenced: blood. The receptor source for this set is a male donor in good health, without acne. CDR3s include the opening cysteine and the closing phenylalanine or tryptophan. The order of the fields is D gene, clone size, J gene, V gene, CDR3 protein, CDR3 DNA. D genes are given only for firm matches. Clone size is given for some rows only: seen once, a few or many times, or a class if the clone is expanded.

TRBD1 | many | TRBJ2-1 | TRBV28 | CASSSRGWGRDNEQFF | TGTGCCAGCAGTTCCAGGGGGTGGGGTCGAGACAATGAGCAGTTCTTC
TRBD1 | NA | TRBJ2-3 | TRBV11-1 | CASSPRGYSTDTQYF | TGTGCCAGCAGCCCCAGGGGGTACAGTACAGATACGCAGTATTTT
TRBD2 | many | TRBJ2-1 | TRBV7-3 | CASRASGVGYNEQFF | TGTGCCAGCAGGGCTAGCGGGGTTGGATACAATGAGCAGTTCTTC
NA | NA | TRBJ2-2 | TRBV29-1 | CSVEDRRGFFTGELFF | TGCAGCGTTGAAGATCGTCGGGGTTTTTTCACCGGGGAGCTGTTTTTT
NA | NA | TRBJ2-6 | TRBV25-1 | CASSPGTSWANVLTF | TGTGCCAGCAGTCCTGGGACATCTTGGGCCAACGTCCTGACTTTC
NA | many | TRBJ1-2 | TRBV28 | CASLPPQGGSYGYTF | TGTGCCAGCCTTCCCCCGCAGGGTGGGAGCTATGGCTACACCTTC
NA | NA | TRBJ1-1 | TRBV7-3 | CASSRPGGGTEAFF | TGCGCCAGCAGCCGACCGGGAGGAGGGACTGAAGCTTTCTTT
TRBD2 | NA | TRBJ2-7 | TRBV5-1 | CASREASGYEQYF | TGCGCCAGCAGGGAGGCTAGCGGTTACGAGCAGTACTTC
TRBD2 | NA | TRBJ2-3 | TRBV7-6 | CASSPRTSGTLGTDTQYF | TGTGCCAGCAGCCCCCGGACTAGCGGGACGTTAGGCACAGATACGCAGTATTTT
TRBD1 | once | TRBJ2-1 | TRBV6-1 | CASSRDRGNHEQFF | TGTGCCAGCAGCCGTGACAGGGGAAACCATGAGCAGTTCTTC
NA | medium-sized | TRBJ2-1 | TRBV24-1 | CATRGGYNEQFF | TGTGCCACCAGGGGGGGCTACAATGAGCAGTTCTTC